A single sample is the source of the 23 T cell receptor beta chains below, sequenced in a study of T cell repertoires in cytomegalovirus infection. TCRdb re-called the reads through MiXCR, storing one row per CDR3 protein. The sample carries approximately 750,000 distinct CDR3 sequences, less than 40% recorded once. Sequencing was performed on PBMCs. These receptors came from a human donor in good health (CMV status not recorded). Some clones in this sample may be carry-over from other donors' samples.

Points on this clonotype: A much larger clone differs from this one at a single base, so this may be a read error. J is TRBJ2-7 and V is TRBV12-3 or TRBV12-4; perhaps D is TRBD1 or TRBD2 (5 bases each). V lost 7 bases, J lost 0 bases, and 25 bases lay in between. CDR3 size: 18 residues. DNA for the CDR3: TGTGCCAGCACCTACCCGGGACCGGTGATTCCCCACTCCTACGAGCAGTACTTC. It specifies CASTYPGPVIPHSYEQYF.

This clonotype turned up a few times. The chain combines TRBV5-6 with TRBJ1-1, with D perhaps TRBD1 (6 bases). V lost 2 bases and J lost 2, with 19 bases in between. The CDR3 covers 17 residues. The germline CDR1 and CDR2 sequences are SGHDT and YYEEEE. DNA for the CDR3: TGTGCCAGCAGCTTAAATTTAGGTGGAGGGGGTAACACTGAAGCTTTCTTT. This gives the protein CASSLNLGGGGNTEAFF.

This clonotype was counted ten times or more. V and J are TRBV7-8 and TRBJ2-1, with no clear D. The CDR3 runs 14 residues. Trimming stripped 7 bases from V and 4 bases from J, with 14 bases between. Germline assignment: CDR1 SGHVS and CDR2 FQNEAQ. The CDR3 is CASKVSYGYNEQFF. The CDR3 DNA is TGTGCCAGCAAGGTTTCTTACGGATACAATGAGCAGTTCTTC.

Concerning this clonotype itself: The CDR3 does not end in the conserved phenylalanine or tryptophan, so this is likely a read error. The chain recombines TRBV6-1 with TRBJ2-7; D is ambiguous. Trimming shortened V by 4 bases and J by 3 bases, and 7 bases separated the two germline ends. From germline, CDR1 is MNHNS and CDR2 SASEGT. The CDR3 extends over 12 amino acids. The CDR3 protein is CASSGYSYEQYL. In DNA form, the CDR3 reads TGTGCCAGCAGTGGATACAGCTACGAGCAGTACTTA.

There are many counts of this clonotype. The chain employs TRBV4-1 and TRBJ1-6; TRBD1 is a possible D gene (6 bases). Germline CDR1 reads MGHRA; CDR2 reads YSYEKL. Trimming removed 0 bases from V and 6 bases from J, with 24 bases in between. The CDR3 runs to 20 residues. The CDR3 loop reads CASSQDQSGGRIRGNSPLHF. CDR3 in DNA: TGCGCCAGCAGCCAAGATCAATCCGGGGGGCGGATACGGGGTAATTCACCCCTCCACTTT.

This clonotype turned up a few times. This rearrangement joins TRBV12-3 or TRBV12-4 to TRBJ2-7; tentatively, D is TRBD2 (5 bases). The length of the CDR3 is 13 residues. V was pared by 7 bases and J by 9 bases, with 19 bases between. CDR3 sequence: CASTEGQSRGQYF. CDR3 sequence (DNA): TGTGCCAGCACCGAAGGCCAATCCCGGGGGCAGTACTTC.

The chain has TRBV5-4 and TRBJ2-1; 15 bases match TRBD2. Germline V gives CDR1 SGHNT, CDR2 YYREEE (reference sequence). Germline trimming cut 4 bases from V and 7 bases from J; bases unmatched to any gene: 6. This CDR3 is 16 amino acids long. For the CDR3, the DNA is TGTGCCAGCAGCCGGACTAGCGGGAGGGCGACGAATGAGCAGTTCTTC. Its protein is CASSRTSGRATNEQFF. The variable domain in full, completed from reference TRBV5-4 and TRBJ2-1, reads ETGVTQSPTHLIKTRGQQVTLRCSSQSGHNTVSWYQQALGQGPQFIFQYYREEENGRGNFPPRFSGLQFPNYSSELNVNALELDDSALYLCASSRTSGRATNEQFFGPGTRLTVL.

For the CDR3, the DNA is TGTGCCACCAGGTTAGGGCCAGCTAGCAATCAGCCCCAGCATTTT. Its protein is CATRLGPASNQPQHF. This sequence joins TRBV15 and TRBJ1-5; no firm D call. Trimming took 6 bases from V and 0 from J, leaving 12 bases between them. The CDR3 is 15 amino acids. Germline-derived CDR1 and CDR2 are LNHNV and YYDKDF (reference sequence).

The gene calls are TRBV2 and TRBJ2-3; no reliable D call. V was pared by 7 bases and J by 6 bases, with 14 bases between. The V gene's germline CDR1 is SNHLY and CDR2 FYNNEI. The CDR3 is 13 amino acids. CDR3 bases: TGTGCCAGCAAGGGCCGTTATTCCGATACGCAGTATTTT. Encoded protein: CASKGRYSDTQYF.

The rearrangement joins TRBV15 to TRBJ2-7; 10 bases fit TRBD2. The length of the CDR3 is 16 residues. V gave up 4 bases and J gave up 2 bases; unmatched junction bases: 8. Germline V gene sequence: CDR1 LNHNV, CDR2 YYDKDF (reference sequence). CDR3 sequence (DNA): TGTGCCACCAGCACCCGACTAGCGGGCCGAGCCTACGAGCAGTACTTC. Translation gives CATSTRLAGRAYEQYF.

The sample holds a few counts of this clonotype. V gene TRBV12-3 or TRBV12-4 combines with J gene TRBJ1-1, with D perhaps TRBD1 (6 bases). CDR3 size: 12 residues. Trimming shortened V by 6 bases and J by 7 bases, and 12 bases separated the two germline ends. The DNA of the CDR3 is TGTGCCAGCAGACTAGGACAGATTGAAGCTTTCTTT. Translation gives CASRLGQIEAFF.

Comments on this clonotype: This may come from a read error, since a much larger clone is one base off. The V gene is TRBV7-2, the J gene TRBJ2-1, with 10 bases fitting TRBD1. The V gene's germline CDR1 is SGHTA and CDR2 FQGNSA. This CDR3 is built from 15 residues. CDR3: CASSADRGRSNEPFF. The CDR3 DNA follows: TGTGCCAGCAGTGCTGACAGGGGGCGATCGAATGAGCCGTTCTTC.

The gene calls are TRBV5-1 and TRBJ1-2, with D perhaps matching TRBD1 (5 bases). From germline, CDR1 is SGHRS and CDR2 YFSETQ. Trimming took off 1 base at V and 6 bases at J, with 16 bases between the two ends. CDR3 length equals 15 residues. CDR3 bases: TGCGCCAGCAGCTTGCGAGGGCCAGGGAACGATGGCTACACCTTC. Translating gives CASSLRGPGNDGYTF.

A few counts support this clonotype. The J gene is TRBJ2-2, the V gene TRBV27, with 11 bases that match TRBD2. The germline CDR1 and CDR2 sequences are MNHEY and SMNVEV (reference sequence). J lost 4 bases, V lost 5 bases, and 3 bases had no gene match. This CDR3 is 15 amino acids long. The DNA of the CDR3 is TGTGCCAGCAGTATGGGACTAGCGGCCACCGGGGAGCTGTTTTTT. Residues: CASSMGLAATGELFF.

This clonotype occurred once. The conserved phenylalanine or tryptophan is not found at the CDR3 terminus, so this likely reflects a read error. V and J are TRBV28 and TRBJ2-7; 9 nucleotides agree with TRBD2. Germline V lookup: CDR1 MDHEN, CDR2 SYDVKM. The CDR3 sequence is 15 residues long. J gave up 4 bases and V 5 bases, and 9 bases lay outside the gene matches. Here the CDR3 reads CASSPGTSKFYEQYC. CDR3 coding DNA: TGTGCCAGCAGTCCCGGGACTAGCAAGTTTTACGAGCAGTACTGC.

Concerning this clonotype itself: The junction differs from germline at one of its ends, possibly a read error. The chain combines TRBV27 with TRBJ2-2; D call uncertain. The CDR3 sequence is 13 residues long. CDR1 is MNHEY, CDR2 SMNVEV, per germline (reference sequence). The CDR3 loop is CSSSLNLGGELFF. In DNA, the CDR3 is TGTTCCAGCAGTTTAAATCTAGGCGGGGAGCTGTTTTTT.

In the case of this clonotype: This may stem from a read error, because a much larger clone lies one nucleotide away. The chain links TRBV7-9 to TRBJ2-2; the match to TRBD2 covers 13 bases. The CDR3 totals 17 residues. CDR1 and CDR2 from the germline V gene are SEHNR and FQNEAQ (reference sequence). As DNA, the CDR3 is TGTGCCAGCAGCTTATCGGGACTAGCGGGAAACACCGGGGAGCCGTTTTTT. Translating it yields CASSLSGLAGNTGEPFF.

This clonotype occurred a few times. The chain is built from TRBV6-1 and TRBJ2-2; D is possibly TRBD2 (7 bases). This CDR3 has 16 residues. The germline V gene encodes CDR1 MNHNS and CDR2 SASEGT. The ends were cut back, 5 bases at V and 3 bases at J, with 16 bases in the middle. CDR3 sequence: CASSRGRGGDTGELFF. The CDR3 DNA reads TGTGCCAGCAGTAGGGGAAGGGGGGGGGACACCGGGGAGCTGTTTTTT.

This clonotype showed up just a few times. V usage is TRBV4-1 and J usage is TRBJ1-1; no firm D call. CDR3 length: 16 residues. The V end lost 1 base, the J end lost 2 bases, and 14 bases lay between the germline ends. The germline CDR1 and CDR2 sequences are MGHRA and YSYEKL. The CDR3 reads CASSQGGGIFNTEAFF. In nucleotides, the CDR3 is TGCGCCAGCAGCCAAGGAGGCGGAATATTCAACACTGAAGCTTTCTTT.

The DNA for the CDR3 is TGTGCCAGCAGCTTGACACAGGGAACTGAGCAGTTCTTC. It encodes CASSLTQGTEQFF. The J gene is TRBJ2-1, the V gene TRBV7-9; D may be TRBD1 (6 bases). Trimming shortened V by 3 bases and J by 9 bases, and 12 bases separated the two germline ends. The CDR3 totals 13 residues. The V gene's germline CDR1 is SEHNR and CDR2 FQNEAQ (reference sequence). The whole variable domain, filled in from reference TRBV7-9 and TRBJ2-1, reads DTGVSQNPRHKITKRGQNVTFRCDPISEHNRLYWYRQTLGQGPEFLTYFQNEAQLEKSRLLSDRFSAERPKGSFSTLEIQRTEQGDSAMYLCASSLTQGTEQFFGPGTRLTVL.

V gene TRBV4-2 combines with J gene TRBJ2-2; TRBD2 matches at 10 bases. CDR3 length equals 15 residues. Trimming cost V 8 bases and J 1 base; bases outside gene matches: 4. The germline V gene has CDR1 LGHNA and CDR2 YNFKEQ. The CDR3 DNA sequence: TGTGCCAGCGGAGCTAGCGGGAGGAACACCGGGGAGCTGTTTTTT. This gives the protein CASGASGRNTGELFF.

Note on this clonotype: The junction differs from germline at one of its ends, possibly a read error. J is TRBJ2-3 and V is TRBV19; D possibly matches TRBD1 or TRBD2 (5 bases each). CDR1 and CDR2 (germline): LNHDA, SQIVND (reference sequence). CDR3 length equals 16 residues. The CDR3 nucleotides read TGTGCCAGTACCCCCGGTCGGGGCAGAAAAGCGGATACGCAGTCTTTT. It codes for CASTPGRGRKADTQSF.

The chain carries TRBV7-9 and TRBJ2-4, with TRBD1 identical over 8 bases. V dropped 5 bases and J dropped 6; count of bases not matched to a gene: 12. This CDR3 is 16 amino acids long. Germline CDR1 reads SEHNR; CDR2 reads FQNEAQ (reference sequence). The DNA for the CDR3 is TGTGCCAGCAGCGCCCGGACAGGGCAGGGTTCAAACATTCAGTACTTC. It is translated as CASSARTGQGSNIQYF.